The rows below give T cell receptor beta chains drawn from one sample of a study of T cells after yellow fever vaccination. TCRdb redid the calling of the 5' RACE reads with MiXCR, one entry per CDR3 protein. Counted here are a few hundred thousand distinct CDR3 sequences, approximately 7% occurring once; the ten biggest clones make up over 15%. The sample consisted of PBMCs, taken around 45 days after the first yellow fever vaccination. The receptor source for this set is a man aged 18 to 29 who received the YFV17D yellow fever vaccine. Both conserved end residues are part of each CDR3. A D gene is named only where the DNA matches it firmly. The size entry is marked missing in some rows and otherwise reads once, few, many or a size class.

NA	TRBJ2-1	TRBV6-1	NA	CASQGSNNEQFF	TGTGCCAGTCAGGGTTCCAACAATGAGCAGTTCTTC
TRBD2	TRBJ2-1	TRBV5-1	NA	CASSSGTSGVYNEQFF	TGCGCCAGCAGCTCTGGGACTAGCGGCGTCTACAATGAGCAGTTCTTC
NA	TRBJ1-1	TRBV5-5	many	CASSSWGNTEAFF	TGTGCCAGCAGCTCGTGGGGGAACACTGAAGCTTTCTTT
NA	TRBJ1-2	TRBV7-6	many	CASSFSGFYGYTF	TGTGCCAGCAGCTTTTCAGGATTTTATGGCTACACCTTC
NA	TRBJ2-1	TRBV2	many	CASSEAVNDEQFF	TGTGCCAGCAGTGAAGCGGTAAACGATGAGCAGTTCTTC
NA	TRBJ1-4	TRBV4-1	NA	CASSPGPFPTNEKLFF	TGCGCCAGCAGTCCTGGTCCATTTCCAACTAATGAAAAACTGTTTTTT
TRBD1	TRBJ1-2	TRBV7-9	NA	CASSRSGTGAGYTF	TGTGCCAGCAGCCGTTCCGGGACAGGCGCTGGCTACACCTTC
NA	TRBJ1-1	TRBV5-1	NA	CASSLGENPLNTEAFF	TGCGCCAGCAGCTTGGGTGAGAATCCCTTGAACACTGAAGCTTTCTTT
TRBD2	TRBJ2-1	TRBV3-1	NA	CASSPASGGANEQFF	TGTGCCAGCAGCCCGGCTAGCGGGGGGGCCAATGAGCAGTTCTTC
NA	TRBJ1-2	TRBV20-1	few	CSARETLGAYGYTF	TGCAGTGCTAGAGAGACCCTCGGCGCCTATGGCTACACCTTC
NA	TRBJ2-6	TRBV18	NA	CASSPEGPGISGANVLTF	TGTGCCAGCTCCCCTGAGGGGCCAGGGATCTCTGGGGCCAACGTCCTGACTTTC
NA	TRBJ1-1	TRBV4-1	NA	CASSPRNIANTEAFF	TGCGCCAGCAGCCCTCGAAACATAGCGAACACTGAAGCTTTCTTT